This TCR beta chain came from a study of somatic mutations in cytotoxic T cells in rheumatoid arthritis (dated by TCRdb to 2016 to 2017). Context from the whole study: Some V beta antibody-stained T-cell populations were flow-sorted on a FACSAria II or Sony SH800 at nearly 100% purity, and sorted V beta1+ cells also underwent TCRB sequencing. To characterize clonality, the study used TCRB deep sequencing while asking whether somatic mutations are carried by expanded CD8+ T-cell clones in newly diagnosed, untreated rheumatoid arthritis. For 65 to 80 rheumatoid arthritis patients and fewer than 25 healthy controls, TCRB deep sequencing was carried out. Median age was essentially the same in the patient group and the control group.

Overall study outcomes, separate from this receptor: In about an eighth of the roughly 65 patients the largest CD8+ clone exceeded 20% of CD8+ cells, and several identical CD8+ TCRB sequences were shared between blood and synovial fluid. CD8+ T-cell clonality in rheumatoid arthritis patients was not significantly different from that in age-matched healthy controls. The finding that TRBV07 was slightly underrepresented in patients was left unadjusted for multiple comparisons. Healthy controls showed no age-related increase in CD8+ clonality, whereas patients did (Spearman r ~ 0.49). Viral specificity could not be ruled out by absence from virus-specific databases, and the antigen targets of the expanded CD8+ clones remained unknown.

Inclusive of the bounding cysteine and phenylalanine, the CDR3 is 13 residues long. The retained sequence is limited to the CDR3, 39 bases, with the frame set at the first base. As encoded in the germline V gene, CDR1 is SGHNT while CDR2 is YENEEA. Between the V and J ends, shortened by 1 base and 4 bases respectively, the junction contains 5 bases. This clone was observed once. Its antigen remains undetermined. No base quality values were provided; no much bigger clone lies one nucleotide off. Healthy controls were around 20 blood donors whose buffy coats were used, with a median age of around 60 years (range about 20-80) and approximately 51% female. Positive magnetic bead selection on an AutoMACS was used to isolate CD4+ and CD8+ cells, with flow cytometry used to check purity. Isolation of peripheral blood mononuclear cells was done through Ficoll-Paque PLUS density gradient separation. DNA was extracted from CD4-enriched, CD8-enriched or PBMC samples with Nucleospin Tissue or Tissue XS kits and quantified with a Qubit 2.0 fluorometer.

Sequencing of TCRB CDR3 was done on genomic DNA with the immunoSEQ assay. The published analysis was carried out like this. Nothing other than productive TCRB rearrangements was included in the analyses. Clonality was expressed as a Shannon entropy-based productive clonality index, with each clone defined by a unique TCRB CDR3 sequence. Repertoire overlap between two samples was calculated from the template counts of each clone relative to total templates per sample. V-gene usage from TCRB sequencing and V-gene usage measured by flow cytometry were correlated (Spearman r of under 0.7). The source is immuneACCESS, and TCRdb retained only in-frame sequences with V and J called. Part of the clones is not carried over; for the studies checked, unresolved V genes explain less than half of this, and the remainder is unexplained. V, J and clone size are those of that table, while D and trimming were read from the DNA. Within this sample are some 20,000 clones, with 70% to 75% of them counted one time only. Of the sample, under 25% is held by the ten largest clones.

The chain couples TRBV11-3 to TRBJ2-1; the D gene remains uncertain. The TCR sequence derives from a woman aged 55-70 years in good health. The specimen sequenced was CD8+ T cells sorted from blood. The CDR3 region: CASSLARYNEQFF. At the DNA level, the sequence is TGTGCCAGCAGCTTAGCCAGGTACAATGAGCAGTTCTTC.